The next 5 T cell receptor beta chains were all read from a single sample in a study of T cell responses to AZD1222 COVID-19 vaccine. Clones were read by immunoSEQ multiplex PCR, and TCRdb kept only the in-frame ones, dropping some. Among over 100,000 clones listed, roughly nine tenths were seen once. The sample consisted of peripheral blood, taken on day 0 of AZD1222 vaccination. All receptors come from an adult in good health.

For the CDR3, the DNA is TGTGCCAGCAGTTTACGGAGGGGGACCCAAGAGACCCAGTACTTC. This encodes CASSLRRGTQETQYF. The chain carries TRBV28 and TRBJ2-5, with D perhaps given as TRBD1 or TRBD2 (6 bases each). Germline CDR1 MDHEN, CDR2 SYDVKM. The V end was cut by 2 bases, the J end by 1 base, with 11 bases between. The CDR3 runs 15 residues.

This rearrangement joins TRBV30 to TRBJ1-5; D is ambiguous. V lost 4 bases to trimming and J lost 6 bases, with 13 bases between them. Germline V gene data show CDR1 as GTSNPN and CDR2 as SVGIG (reference sequence). The CDR3 loop spans 13 amino acids. Here the CDR3 DNA reads TGTGCCTGGACGGAGCAGTCAGGTCAGCCCCAGCATTTT. It codes for CAWTEQSGQPQHF. The whole variable domain, remainder taken from reference TRBV30 and TRBJ1-5, is SQTIHQWPATLVQPVGSPLSLECTVEGTSNPNLYWYRQAAGRGLQLLFYSVGIGQISSEVPQNLSASRPQDRQFILSSKKLLLSDSGFYLCAWTEQSGQPQHFGDGTRLSIL.

This chain uses TRBV9 with TRBJ2-7; the match to TRBD1 covers 12 bases. Germline trimming cut 4 bases from V and 5 bases from J; bases unmatched to any gene: 7. The CDR3 contains 15 residues. CDR1 is SGDLS and CDR2 is YYNGEE in the germline V gene. The CDR3 here is CASSSQGTGGDEQYF. CDR3 sequence (DNA): TGTGCCAGCAGCTCGCAAGGGACAGGGGGCGACGAGCAGTACTTC.

The rearrangement links TRBV28 to TRBJ2-1; possible D gene TRBD1, 6 bases. The length of the CDR3 is 12 residues. V was pared by 7 bases and J by 6 bases, with 10 bases between. Germline V gene data show CDR1 as MDHEN and CDR2 as SYDVKM. The CDR3 coding sequence is TGTGCCAGCACCACGGACAGCAATGAGCAGTTCTTC. Protein sequence: CASTTDSNEQFF. Complete variable domain (other parts from reference TRBV28 and TRBJ2-1): DVKVTQSSRYLVKRTGEKVFLECVQDMDHENMFWYRQDPGLGLRLIYFSYDVKMKEKGDIPEGYSVSREKKERFSLILESASTNQTSMYLCASTTDSNEQFFGPGTRLTVL.

The gene calls are TRBV27 and TRBJ1-2; TRBD1 is a possible D gene (6 bases). CDR1 MNHEY and CDR2 SMNVEV come from the germline V gene (reference sequence). The CDR3 consists of 15 residues. The V and J ends lost 2 bases and 0 bases respectively, with 10 bases between them. The CDR3 is CASSLRGGSNYGYTF. The DNA for the CDR3 is TGTGCCAGCAGTTTAAGGGGGGGTTCTAACTATGGCTACACCTTC.